These T cell receptor beta chains were read from a single sample in a study of T cell changes during pregnancy in multiple sclerosis. This table comes from immunoSEQ multiplex PCR, and its TCRdb copy is limited to in-frame clones, with some not included. This table holds tens of thousands of clones, around 96% found once. This specimen consisted of CD8+ T cells from peripheral blood mononuclear cells, obtained after pregnancy. These receptors were taken from a female donor with multiple sclerosis, enrolled in a pregnancy study. The CDR3 runs from the conserved cysteine through the conserved F or W. A D gene is named only where the DNA matches it firmly. Expanded clones are given a class, and other clones once, few, many or no size at all.

cdr3_length j_call clone_size d_call v_call cdr3_aa cdr3_nt
17 TRBJ1-2 once - TRBV9 CASSPTNPVGRSYGYTF TGTGCCAGCAGCCCCACGAACCCTGTGGGGCGGAGCTATGGCTACACCTTC
14 TRBJ2-3 once - TRBV19 CASSTGGGIDTQYF TGTGCCAGTAGTACCGGGGGTGGGATAGATACGCAGTATTTT
16 TRBJ1-2 - TRBD1 TRBV7-8 CASSSGLGGASVGDTF TGTGCCAGCAGCTCCGGGCTAGGGGGCGCATCCGTCGGTGACACCTTC
16 TRBJ2-3 - TRBD2 TRBV6-1 CASSAFLAGSTDTQYF TGTGCCAGCAGTGCCTTCTTAGCGGGCAGCACAGATACGCAGTATTTT
18 TRBJ1-3 - TRBD1 TRBV18 CASSPGTGGSLSGNTIYF TGTGCCAGCTCGCCGGGAACAGGGGGCTCCCTCTCTGGAAACACCATATATTTT
12 TRBJ1-5 - - TRBV27 CASSTGFAPQHF TGTGCCAGCAGTACGGGGTTCGCGCCCCAGCATTTT
13 TRBJ2-7 - - TRBV5-6 CASSLDSPYEQYF TGTGCCAGCAGCTTGGACAGTCCCTACGAGCAGTACTTC
14 TRBJ2-7 - - TRBV6-1 CAILSIKRPYEQYF TGTGCCATCCTAAGCATAAAGCGGCCCTACGAGCAGTACTTC
19 TRBJ2-1 - - TRBV10-3 CAISEGGGRSGLPLNEQFF TGTGCCATCAGTGAGGGGGGGGGCAGAAGCGGCTTACCCCTCAATGAGCAGTTCTTC
15 TRBJ1-4 - TRBD1 TRBV7-8 CASSPDRGFDEKLFF TGTGCCAGCAGTCCCGACAGGGGGTTTGACGAAAAACTGTTTTTT
15 TRBJ2-1 once TRBD2 TRBV11-3 CASSKSLAGYNEQFF TGTGCCAGCAGCAAGAGTCTAGCGGGTTACAATGAGCAGTTCTTC
15 TRBJ2-7 - - TRBV19 CASSIATGATYEQYF TGTGCCAGTAGTATAGCCACGGGAGCCACCTACGAGCAGTACTTC
16 TRBJ2-7 - TRBD2 TRBV29-1 CSVESNGLAGVYEQYF TGCAGCGTTGAATCTAACGGACTAGCGGGAGTGTACGAGCAGTACTTC
16 TRBJ2-7 once - TRBV27 CASSPHSAERRGEQYF TGTGCCAGCAGTCCCCACTCCGCGGAGAGGCGAGGGGAGCAGTACTTC
14 TRBJ2-7 - TRBD2 TRBV7-8 CASSQREGRYEQYF TGTGCCTCCTCTCAGCGGGAGGGCCGCTACGAGCAGTACTTC
16 TRBJ2-1 - TRBD2 TRBV5-1 CASTADGSGNFNEQFF TGCGCCAGTACGGCGGATGGTAGCGGGAACTTCAATGAGCAGTTCTTC
13 TRBJ2-5 - - TRBV5-4 CASSLVLQETQYF TGTGCCAGCAGCTTGGTCCTTCAAGAGACCCAGTACTTC
15 TRBJ2-3 - TRBD1 TRBV9 CASSVGQGASDTQYF TGTGCCAGCAGCGTAGGACAGGGGGCATCAGATACGCAGTATTTT
13 TRBJ2-5 - - TRBV29-1 CSVDGGPGETQYF TGCAGCGTTGACGGGGGGCCCGGGGAGACCCAGTACTTC
14 TRBJ1-1 - - TRBV5-1 CASRPGQLNTEAFF TGCGCCAGCAGGCCCGGACAGCTGAACACTGAAGCTTTCTTT
18 TRBJ2-2 - - TRBV5-1 CASSLAGDRRGHTGELFF TGCGCCAGCAGCTTGGCCGGGGATCGGAGGGGGCACACCGGGGAGCTGTTTTTT
17 TRBJ2-2 - TRBD1 TRBV6-1 CASSGLGQGANTGELFF TGTGCCAGCAGTGGACTAGGACAGGGGGCAAACACCGGGGAGCTGTTTTTT
12 TRBJ2-2 - - TRBV7-3 CASSVESGELFF TGTGCCAGCAGCGTAGAGAGCGGGGAGCTGTTTTTT
16 TRBJ2-3 - TRBD2 TRBV27 CASNPQAGISTDTQYF TGTGCCAGCAACCCCCAAGCGGGAATTAGCACAGATACGCAGTATTTT
16 TRBJ2-5 - TRBD2 TRBV7-2 CASSLEVAGGVETQYF TGTGCCAGCAGCTTAGAGGTGGCGGGAGGTGTAGAGACCCAGTACTTC
15 TRBJ2-1 - TRBD2 TRBV9 CASSVFSGRVNEQFF TGTGCCAGCAGCGTATTCAGCGGGAGGGTAAATGAGCAGTTCTTC
17 TRBJ2-2 - TRBD1 TRBV6-4 CASSDSMGQGDTGELFF TGTGCCAGCAGTGACTCGATGGGACAGGGGGACACCGGGGAGCTGTTTTTT
15 TRBJ1-2 - - TRBV4-1 CASSQDPAASYGYTF TGCGCCAGCAGCCAAGATCCAGCGGCCAGCTATGGCTACACCTTC
9 TRBJ2-7 - - TRBV11-2 CASRYEQYF TGTGCCAGCCGCTACGAGCAGTACTTC
13 TRBJ2-3 - - TRBV15 CATSRDLSDTQYF TGTGCCACCAGCAGAGATCTGTCAGATACGCAGTATTTT
16 TRBJ1-5 - TRBD1 TRBV28 CASSLEGDSSNQPQHF TGTGCCAGCAGTTTAGAGGGGGACAGTAGCAATCAGCCCCAGCATTTT
15 TRBJ2-1 - TRBD2 TRBV9 CASSVGASGYNEQFF TGTGCCAGCAGCGTAGGCGCTAGCGGCTACAATGAGCAGTTCTTC
13 TRBJ2-1 - - TRBV10-3 CAITAVSRNEQFF TGTGCCATCACGGCGGTTTCTAGGAATGAGCAGTTCTTC
12 TRBJ1-1 few - TRBV29-1 CSVETGNTEAFF TGCAGCGTTGAAACGGGGAACACTGAAGCTTTCTTT
16 TRBJ2-1 once - TRBV7-9 CASSNIPGGTYNEQFF TGTGCCAGCAGCAACATCCCGGGGGGCACCTACAATGAGCAGTTCTTC
14 TRBJ1-5 - - TRBV28 CASGRPYYDQPQHF TGTGCCAGCGGCCGTCCTTACTACGATCAGCCCCAGCATTTT
17 TRBJ1-1 - TRBD1 TRBV28 CASSAPPRVRWTGGAFF TGTGCCAGCAGCGCCCCCCCTCGGGTTCGTTGGACAGGGGGCGCTTTCTTT
15 TRBJ1-2 - TRBD1 TRBV9 CASSVESTGAGGYTF TGTGCCAGCAGCGTCGAATCGACAGGGGCAGGAGGCTACACCTTC
13 TRBJ2-1 - - TRBV30 CAWSGGDYNEQFF TGTGCCTGGAGTGGGGGGGACTACAATGAGCAGTTCTTC
14 TRBJ2-7 - - TRBV14 CASSDNFFSYEQYF TGTGCCAGCAGCGACAACTTCTTCTCCTACGAGCAGTACTTC
15 TRBJ2-3 - TRBD2 TRBV7-2 CASSLGAGGADTQYF TGTGCCAGCAGCTTAGGAGCGGGAGGAGCAGATACGCAGTATTTT
13 TRBJ2-3 - - TRBV1 CTSSHSSTDTQYF TGCACCAGCAGCCACTCTAGCACAGATACGCAGTATTTT